This TCR beta chain was found in a study of cytomegalovirus exposure and HLA in healthy donors. Points from the study as a whole: It emerged from a later analysis that several of the most significant clusters appeared to be linked to common viral pathogens.

Germline CDR1 is SNHLY and CDR2 is FYNNEI. V was pared by 7 bases and J by 4 bases, with 6 bases of the junction left unmatched. The CDR3 totals 15 residues. As concerns this clone: Its specificity is unknown.

The PCR ran on 60 Vbeta and 13 Jbeta primers. Assay used: immunoSEQ multiplex PCR; TCRdb lists only in-frame clones, some missing. The sample lists 170,000 or so clones; around 77% were seen once. The sequenced sample consisted of PBMCs. The chain has TRBV2 and TRBJ2-3; the match to TRBD2 covers 12 bases. The receptor's source is a man aged 60 to 75 in good health and CMV-seronegative. The CDR3 bases are TGTGCCAGCAACCTAGCGGGGGGGTCTCCAGATACGCAGTATTTT. Encoded protein: CASNLAGGSPDTQYF.